Below, 3 T cell receptor beta chains from the same sample are listed, as sequenced in a study of T cell repertoires in aging, cancer and after chemotherapy. The template was genomic DNA from peripheral blood, not RNA. TRB rearrangements spanning V, D and J were amplified using mixed TRB-A/B primers. One entry per CDR3 protein results from TCRdb running MiXCR on the multiplex PCR reads. The sample holds about 9,000 distinct CDR3 sequences, roughly a quarter seen once. The sample comprised blood. These receptors came from a human donor with a blood cancer. The donor label of this sample is uncertain.

This clonotype ranks as medium-sized. The chain has TRBV19 and TRBJ1-2; D is ambiguous. V was shortened by 4 bases and J by 0 bases, with 9 bases between the two germline ends. In germline, CDR1 is LNHDA, CDR2 SQIVND (reference sequence). The CDR3 is 14 residues long. The CDR3 DNA sequence: TGTGCCAGTAGTAGAGAGAGGTCTAACTATGGCTACACCTTC. Residues: CASSRERSNYGYTF. The whole variable domain, filled in from reference TRBV19 and TRBJ1-2, reads DGGITQSPKYLFRKEGQNVTLSCEQNLNHDAMYWYRQDPGQGLRLIYYSQIVNDFQKGDIAEGYSVSREKKESFPLTVTSAQKNPTAFYLCASSRERSNYGYTFGSGTRLTVV.

Comments on this clonotype: A single base separates this from a much larger clone, so it may be a read error. CDR3 amino acids: CASISPSLAVLYEQYF. The CDR3 region has the DNA TGTGCCAGCATCTCCCCCTCACTAGCGGTCCTGTACGAGCAGTACTTC. J is TRBJ2-7 and V is TRBV6-6, with 8 bases identical to TRBD2. The CDR3 runs to 16 residues. With V trimmed by 7 bases and J by 4 bases, 15 bases remained unmatched. The germline V gene has CDR1 MNHNY and CDR2 SVGAGI (reference sequence).

This clonotype is judged medium-sized. The chain has TRBV27 and TRBJ1-1; D remains ambiguous. Germline CDR1 MNHEY, CDR2 SMNVEV (reference sequence). CDR3 length equals 15 residues. With 2 bases removed from V and 4 bases from J, the gap between germline ends came to 14 bases. CDR3 DNA sequence: TGTGCCAGCAGTTTAGGTAGTGCGGCGACCACTGAAGCTTTCTTT. It yields the protein CASSLGSAATTEAFF.